This TCR beta chain emerged from a study of blood T cell repertoires in COVID-19. Clones were sequenced by immunoSEQ multiplex PCR, and TCRdb holds only the in-frame ones, with some missing. The data contain 70,000 to 95,000 clones, roughly 77% of them seen just once; the ten biggest clones take up about 13%. CDR1 is MNHEY and CDR2 is SVGAGI in the germline V gene. The CDR3 consists of 14 residues. V was clipped by 6 bases and J by 7 bases; unmatched bases: 6. Sequencing was done on a sample of peripheral blood. J is TRBJ1-6 and V is TRBV6-5; TRBD1 matches at 7 bases. This sequence originates from a human donor in a cohort sampled during active COVID-19. The CDR3 DNA sequence: TGTGCCAGCAGGACAGGGCAGGGCAATTCACCCCTCCACTTT. Translation gives CASRTGQGNSPLHF.